These 15 T cell receptor beta chains share one sample of origin, sequenced in a study of T cells in Graves' hyperthyroidism and ophthalmopathy. Researchers amplified the TCR beta CDR3 regions from RNA transcripts. The HTBI primer set was used in a first-round RT-PCR of the TCR CDR3. TCRdb used MiXCR to reprocess the multiplex PCR reads, holding one entry per CDR3 protein. The data contain approximately 610,000 distinct CDR3 sequences, around 15% of them singletons. Sequencing was performed on blood. The receptors here all came from a young woman with Graves' hyperthyroidism.

In this sample, this clonotype turned up many times. This sequence joins TRBV12-3 or TRBV12-4 and TRBJ2-6; no reliable D call. The CDR3 is 15 residues long. Trimming cost V 6 bases and J 0 bases, with 9 bases left between them. The CDR3 is CASSYQSSGANVLTF. The CDR3 DNA sequence: TGTGCCAGCAGCTACCAGAGCTCTGGGGCCAACGTCCTGACTTTC.

This clonotype came up a few times. The chain links TRBV30 to TRBJ2-7; a possible D gene is TRBD1 (6 bases). In germline, CDR1 is GTSNPN, CDR2 SVGIG (reference sequence). The CDR3 sequence is 12 residues long. Trimming took off 2 bases at V and 3 bases at J, with 8 bases between the two ends. In nucleotides, the CDR3 is TGTGCCTGGAGTCAGGGGATCTACGAGCAGTACTTC. Translating it yields CAWSQGIYEQYF. Full variable domain (outside the CDR3, taken from reference TRBV30 and TRBJ2-7): SQTIHQWPATLVQPVGSPLSLECTVEGTSNPNLYWYRQAAGRGLQLLFYSVGIGQISSEVPQNLSASRPQDRQFILSSKKLLLSDSGFYLCAWSQGIYEQYFGPGTRLTVT.

Remarks on this clonotype: The CDR3 ends on some other residue instead of the conserved phenylalanine or tryptophan, so this is likely a read error. The chain joins TRBV29-1 to TRBJ1-3, with 9 bases that match TRBD1. In germline, CDR1 is SQVTM, CDR2 ANQGSEA. The CDR3 extends over 13 amino acids. CDR3 sequence: CNVEDRGGNTIYI. CDR3 nucleotide sequence: TGCAACGTTGAGGACAGGGGAGGAAACACCATATATATT.

This clonotype was observed a few times. This rearrangement joins TRBV24-1 to TRBJ2-2; TRBD1 matches 12 bases. The CDR3 runs 15 residues. Germline loops: CDR1 KGHDR, CDR2 SFDVKD. V was pared by 8 bases and J by 4 bases, with 4 bases of the junction left unmatched. CDR3 nucleotide sequence: TGTGCCACCACCGGGACAGGGGGCCGCACCGGGGAGCTGTTTTTT. Its translation: CATTGTGGRTGELFF.

This clonotype was seen more than once but under ten times. V and J are TRBV7-9 and TRBJ1-1; the D gene is possibly TRBD1 (5 bases). V shed 11 bases and J shed 1 base, with 14 bases lying between them. The CDR3 spans 13 residues. The germline CDR1 and CDR2 sequences are SEHNR and FQNEAQ (reference sequence). CDR3 loop: CAGAAEENTEAFF. The CDR3 DNA reads TGTGCCGGGGCAGCGGAAGAGAACACTGAAGCTTTCTTT.

This chain joins TRBV13 and TRBJ2-3; perhaps D is TRBD1 or TRBD2 (5 bases each). Between the trimmed V and J ends, which lost 5 bases and 2 bases, there was a span of 17 bases. The CDR3 loop spans 16 amino acids. Germline CDR1 is PRHDT and CDR2 is FYEKMQ (reference sequence). The CDR3: CASSLWSGRHTDTQYF. Written as DNA, the CDR3 is TGTGCCAGCAGCCTCTGGTCGGGACGTCACACAGATACGCAGTATTTT.

The table lists this clonotype with many counts. V is TRBV30 and J is TRBJ2-1; possible D gene TRBD2, 5 bases. The length of the CDR3 is 12 residues. Germline-derived CDR1 and CDR2 are GTSNPN and SVGIG (reference sequence). V lost 2 bases and J 10 bases, leaving 12 bases between the germline ends. CDR3 bases: TGTGCCTGGAGTAAAGGATCGGGGGAGCAGTTCTTC. This gives the protein CAWSKGSGEQFF.

This clonotype was counted a few times. This rearrangement joins TRBV25-1 to TRBJ1-2; 11 nucleotides line up with TRBD1. The CDR3 has 17 residues. Germline CDR1 and CDR2: MGHDK and SYGVNS. With 0 bases clipped from V and 3 bases from J, the junction kept 6 bases outside the gene matches. In nucleotides, the CDR3 is TGTGCCAGCAGTGAATACGGACAGGGGGCGACCCACTATGGCTACACCTTC. Protein product: CASSEYGQGATHYGYTF.

On this clonotype: A much larger clone is a single base away; this may be a read error. The rearrangement uses TRBV12-3 or TRBV12-4 and TRBJ1-4, with 8 bases fitting TRBD1. The length of the CDR3 is 15 residues. The junction had 6 bases not matched to a gene; V was cut back by 6 bases and J by 3 bases. The CDR3 here is CASSFQGAANEKLFF. CDR3 sequence (DNA): TGTGCCAGCAGCTTCCAGGGGGCGGCTAATGAAAAACTGTTTTTT.

This clonotype was observed many times. The V call is TRBV2, the J call TRBJ1-1; D is possibly TRBD1 (6 bases). With 3 bases removed from V and 8 bases from J, the gap between germline ends came to 13 bases. There are 13 residues in the CDR3. Germline CDR1 and CDR2: SNHLY and FYNNEI. CDR3 residues: CASSEGGAREAFF. The CDR3 DNA follows: TGTGCCAGCAGTGAGGGGGGGGCGCGGGAAGCTTTCTTT. The full variable domain, completed using reference TRBV2 and TRBJ1-1, is EPEVTQTPSHQVTQMGQEVILRCVPISNHLYFYWYRQILGQKVEFLVSFYNNEISEKSEIFDDQFSVERPDGSNFTLKIRSTKLEDSAMYFCASSEGGAREAFFGQGTRLTVV.

This clonotype was detected ten times or more. This chain connects TRBV27 to TRBJ2-1, with 11 bases that match TRBD2. The junction had 4 bases not matched to a gene; V was cut back by 5 bases and J by 1 base. The CDR3 is made up of 16 amino acids. The germline V gene has CDR1 MNHEY and CDR2 SMNVEV (reference sequence). Here the CDR3 DNA reads TGTGCCAGCAGTAAAACTAGCGGGGGATCCTACAATGAGCAGTTCTTC. Encoded protein: CASSKTSGGSYNEQFF.

This clonotype was detected only a few times. The chain combines TRBV28 with TRBJ2-1, with TRBD2 identical over 13 bases. The V and J ends lost 4 bases and 6 bases, in that order; junction bases with no gene match: 3. CDR3 length equals 15 residues. In germline, CDR1 is MDHEN, CDR2 SYDVKM. CDR3 in amino acids: CASSSGLAGSNEQFF. In DNA form, the CDR3 reads TGTGCCAGCAGTTCGGGACTAGCGGGATCCAATGAGCAGTTCTTC.

In this sample, this clonotype turned up a few times. The V and J genes are TRBV5-1 and TRBJ2-4; TRBD1 might be the D (8 bases). Germline CDR1 SGHRS, CDR2 YFSETQ. This CDR3 has 14 residues. V lost 4 bases and J 8 bases, leaving 16 bases between the germline ends. CDR3 sequence (DNA): TGCGCCAGCAGCCGGGGACAGGCGGGGGACATTCAGTACTTC. Its translation: CASSRGQAGDIQYF.

This clonotype was found many times. The chain links TRBV20-1 to TRBJ1-5; TRBD1 might be the D (5 bases). This CDR3 spans 15 amino acids. V was cut by 3 bases and J by 2 bases, with 14 bases left in between. Looked up from germline, CDR1 is DFQATT and CDR2 is SNEGSKA (reference sequence). This CDR3 reads CSASFRAVGNQPQHF. The CDR3 DNA follows: TGCAGTGCTAGTTTCAGGGCCGTGGGCAATCAGCCCCAGCATTTT.

The sample holds a few counts of this clonotype. This CDR3 reads CAWEGTGLVGYEQYF. The CDR3, as DNA: TGTGCCTGGGAAGGGACAGGGTTAGTCGGCTACGAGCAGTACTTC. The V call is TRBV30, the J call TRBJ2-7; TRBD1 matches 9 bases. The trim removed 5 bases at V and 3 bases at J, leaving 11 bases unmatched. The CDR3 is 15 residues long. Looked up from germline, CDR1 is GTSNPN and CDR2 is SVGIG (reference sequence). The full variable domain, rest sourced from reference TRBV30 and TRBJ2-7, is SQTIHQWPATLVQPVGSPLSLECTVEGTSNPNLYWYRQAAGRGLQLLFYSVGIGQISSEVPQNLSASRPQDRQFILSSKKLLLSDSGFYLCAWEGTGLVGYEQYFGPGTRLTVT.